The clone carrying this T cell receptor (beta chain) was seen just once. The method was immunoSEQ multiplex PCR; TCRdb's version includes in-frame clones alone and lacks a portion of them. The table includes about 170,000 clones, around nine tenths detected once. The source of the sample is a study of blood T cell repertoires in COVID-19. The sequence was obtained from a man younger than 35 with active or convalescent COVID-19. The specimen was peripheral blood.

CDR3 protein: CASSLVFGTSGREQFF. As DNA, the CDR3 is TGTGCCAGCAGCTTAGTCTTTGGGACTAGCGGCCGGGAGCAGTTCTTC. The rearrangement links TRBV11-3 to TRBJ2-1, with 11 bases that match TRBD2. J gave up 10 bases and V 1 base, and 9 bases lay outside the gene matches. The CDR3 covers 16 residues. Germline V CDR1 and CDR2: SGHNT, YENEEA.